This T cell receptor (beta chain) was sequenced during a study of CD8+ T cells in alopecia areata. Study in general: Treatment ran 6 to 18 months, with 6 months of follow-up afterward.

Alopecia areata patients provided lesional scalp punch biopsies and peripheral blood. cDNA reverse transcribed from extracted RNA served as the sequencing template. Sequencing used immunoSEQ multiplex PCR; TCRdb keeps in-frame clones, though not all of them. Of about 69,000 clones detected, roughly 61% appear once; the ten largest clones hold around a sixth. The sample here was CD8+ T cells sorted from blood, taken at week 0. This clonotype was obtained from a human donor with alopecia areata.

The CDR3 sequence is CAWSVLGGNEAFF. The CDR3 nucleotides are TGTGCCTGGAGTGTACTCGGGGGCAATGAAGCTTTCTTT. The genes are TRBV30 and TRBJ1-1; D is possibly TRBD1 (6 bases). V lost 0 bases and J 7 bases, leaving 12 bases between the germline ends. This CDR3 has 13 amino acids. The V gene's germline CDR1 is GTSNPN and CDR2 SVGIG (reference sequence). Full variable domain (missing parts from reference TRBV30 and TRBJ1-1): SQTIHQWPATLVQPVGSPLSLECTVEGTSNPNLYWYRQAAGRGLQLLFYSVGIGQISSEVPQNLSASRPQDRQFILSSKKLLLSDSGFYLCAWSVLGGNEAFFGQGTRLTVV.